The 24 T cell receptor beta chains in this list originate from one sample, sequenced in a study of T cells in localized non-small cell lung cancer (TCRdb year 2020). Library method: the immunoSEQ multiplex PCR assay. TCRdb took over this immuneACCESS table, retaining in-frame rearrangements with V and J assigned. Such tables are incomplete; in checked studies, under half of the missing clones stem from an unresolved V gene, and the remainder is unexplained. This sample holds more than 950 clones; approximately 21% were observed only once. The biggest ten clones account for 20% to 25% of the sample. The sequences come from lung tumor tissue, collected before any cancer treatment. The receptors shown here come from a male donor older than 55 with stage I squamous cell lung carcinoma.

V usage is TRBV14 and J usage is TRBJ1-3; D remains unclear. The CDR3 loop spans 15 amino acids. Germline values: CDR1 SGHDN, CDR2 FVKESK. Trimming removed 1 base from V and 0 bases from J, with 7 bases in between. The CDR3 region is CASSQAGSSGNTIYF. DNA of the CDR3: TGTGCCAGCAGCCAAGCGGGGTCCTCTGGAAACACCATATATTTT.

The V and J genes are TRBV11-3 and TRBJ2-7; possibly TRBD2 for D (6 bases). Trimming removed 0 bases at V and 4 bases at J, with 10 bases between. The CDR3 contains 14 residues. Germline V CDR1 and CDR2: SGHNT, YENEEA. CDR3 bases: TGTGCCAGCAGCTTAGAGATGGCGGGGTACGAGCAGTACTTC. Encoded protein: CASSLEMAGYEQYF.

The rearrangement joins TRBV6-8 to TRBJ2-5; 8 nucleotides match TRBD1. This CDR3 comprises 13 residues. Germline V gives CDR1 MNHGY, CDR2 SAAAGT. Trimming cost V 7 bases and J 5 bases; bases outside gene matches: 6. The CDR3 is CASTTSGGETQYF. CDR3 bases: TGTGCCAGCACTACCTCAGGGGGCGAGACCCAGTACTTC.

This clone occurred a few times. V and J are TRBV11-3 and TRBJ2-6, with 7 bases that match TRBD1. The CDR3 extends over 16 amino acids. With 5 bases clipped from V and 4 bases from J, the junction kept 8 bases outside the gene matches. From germline, CDR1 is SGHNT and CDR2 YENEEA. CDR3 sequence reads: CASSMGQPLGANVLTF. The CDR3 bases are TGTGCCAGCAGCATGGGACAGCCGTTAGGGGCCAACGTCCTGACTTTC.

This clone was seen only a few times. The genes are TRBV9 and TRBJ1-6; D possibly corresponds to TRBD1 (5 bases). The V gene's germline CDR1 is SGDLS and CDR2 YYNGEE. CDR3 length: 16 residues. Trimming pared 0 bases from V and 5 bases from J, leaving 12 bases between. In DNA, the CDR3 is TGTGCCAGCAGCGTAGCCCCAGCGGGGGATAATTCACCCCTCCACTTT. Amino acid sequence: CASSVAPAGDNSPLHF.

By share, this clone ranks as medium-sized. The chain employs TRBV11-3 and TRBJ1-6; no firm D call. Germline CDR1 SGHNT, CDR2 YENEEA. This CDR3 has 15 amino acids. V was cut by 3 bases and J by 7 bases, with 13 bases left in between. The CDR3 nucleotides are TGTGCCAGCAGCTTGGCTCGCGACGGGAATTCACCCCTCCACTTT. Translated, it gives CASSLARDGNSPLHF.

Within the sample, this clone is medium-sized (0.01 to 0.1%). DNA of the CDR3: TGTGCCAGCAGACTTTTCACGTCGGGCGCTGGCTACACCTTC. Amino acid sequence: CASRLFTSGAGYTF. The rearrangement links TRBV6-8 to TRBJ1-2; D is unclear. This CDR3 region has 14 residues. Germline loops: CDR1 MNHGY, CDR2 SAAAGT. V dropped 6 bases and J dropped 7 bases, with 18 bases sitting between them.

This clone has a handful of counts. The chain links TRBV5-1 to TRBJ2-1; either TRBD1 or TRBD2 may fit D (6 bases each). The germline CDR1 and CDR2 sequences are SGHRS and YFSETQ. There are 14 residues in the CDR3. With 1 base removed from V and 4 bases from J, the gap between germline ends came to 9 bases. The CDR3 DNA reads TGCGCCAGCAGCTTGCAGGGGAGGTACAATGAGCAGTTCTTC. As protein: CASSLQGRYNEQFF. Full variable domain (outside the CDR3, taken from reference TRBV5-1 and TRBJ2-1): KAGVTQTPRYLIKTRGQQVTLSCSPISGHRSVSWYQQTPGQGLQFLFEYFSETQRNKGNFPGRFSGRQFSNSRSEMNVSTLELGDSALYLCASSLQGRYNEQFFGPGTRLTVL.

In this sample, this clone is medium-sized (0.01 to 0.1%). This sequence joins TRBV7-4 and TRBJ2-7, with TRBD1 matching 10 bases. Trimming at V came to 3 bases and at J to 8 bases, leaving 4 bases not matched to a gene. The CDR3 consists of 13 residues. CDR1 SGHVT and CDR2 SQSDAQ come from the germline V gene. The CDR3 nucleotides are TGTGCCAGCAGCTTCGGGACAGGGGAAAAGCAGTACTTC. Translation: CASSFGTGEKQYF.

The CDR3 nucleotides are TGTGCCATCAGTGAGGCGGGGGCCGGAGGGGGTGAAGCTTTCTTT. Encoded protein: CAISEAGAGGGEAFF. This chain links TRBV10-3 with TRBJ1-1, with D maybe TRBD1 (6 bases). Germline lookup yields CDR1 ENHRY and CDR2 SYGVKD. V dropped 2 bases and J dropped 7 bases, with 17 bases sitting between them. This CDR3 spans 15 amino acids.

This chain links TRBV9 with TRBJ2-2; no firm D call. CDR3 size: 14 residues. Germline-derived CDR1 and CDR2 are SGDLS and YYNGEE. Trimming cost V 1 base and J 0 bases, with 4 bases left between them. CDR3 bases: TGTGCCAGCAGCGTACCCCCGAACACCGGGGAGCTGTTTTTT. Encoded protein: CASSVPPNTGELFF.

This clone has only a few counts. The chain carries TRBV1 and TRBJ2-3. TRBV1 is annotated as a pseudogene. This CDR3 region has 15 residues. The CDR3 region has the DNA TGCGCCAGCAGCCGACGGACGGAGAGCACAGATACGCAGTATTTT. Translation gives CASSRRTESTDTQYF.

The gene calls are TRBV10-2 and TRBJ2-1; a weak D match, TRBD2 (6 bases). This CDR3 has 13 residues. Germline CDR1 and CDR2: WSHSY and SAAADI. With 6 bases removed from V and 9 bases from J, the gap between germline ends came to 15 bases. CDR3 protein: CASSRLDLGEQFF. The CDR3 DNA sequence: TGCGCCAGCAGCCGACTAGACCTCGGTGAGCAGTTCTTC.

This clone has only a few counts. This sequence joins TRBV19 and TRBJ1-5; TRBD1 might be the D (6 bases). Germline V gene sequence: CDR1 LNHDA, CDR2 SQIVND (reference sequence). The CDR3 extends over 14 amino acids. V lost 5 bases to trimming and J lost 4 bases, with 12 bases between them. This CDR3 is CASSVDSNNQPQHF. The DNA of the CDR3 is TGTGCCAGTAGTGTGGACAGCAATAATCAGCCCCAGCATTTT.

Sample share makes this clone large. The rearrangement uses TRBV12-5 and TRBJ1-1, with 7 bases lining up with TRBD1. Germline V gene data show CDR1 as LGHNT and CDR2 as FRNRAP. The CDR3 consists of 13 residues. The CDR3 DNA follows: TGTGCCAGCAAGACAGGGCGTGAGACTGAAGCTTTCTTT. It codes for CASKTGRETEAFF.

The rearrangement joins TRBV19 to TRBJ1-2, with 8 bases aligning to TRBD1. V shed 5 bases, J shed 3 bases, and the junction held 20 bases outside the gene matches. The length of the CDR3 is 19 residues. Germline V gene lookup returns CDR1 LNHDA and CDR2 SQIVND (reference sequence). The CDR3 DNA follows: TGTGCCAGTAGTCCCACCGGCGGGACAGGAGACATCGGCCACTATGGCTACACCTTC. Translating it yields CASSPTGGTGDIGHYGYTF.

This clone is medium-sized within its sample. The chain carries TRBV6-8 and TRBJ2-3; TRBD2 agrees at 14 bases. This CDR3 comprises 16 residues. V lost 5 bases, J lost 4 bases, and 5 bases stayed unmatched. CDR1 and CDR2 from the germline V gene are MNHGY and SAAAGT. CDR3 DNA: TGTGCCAGCAGTCGAGGACTAGCGGGGGGTTCAGATACGCAGTATTTT. Amino acids: CASSRGLAGGSDTQYF.

The chain is built from TRBV9 and TRBJ1-1, with D uncertain. The CDR3 is 14 residues long. Trimming shortened V by 0 bases and J by 0 bases, and 6 bases separated the two germline ends. Germline V CDR1 and CDR2: SGDLS, YYNGEE. The DNA for the CDR3 is TGTGCCAGCAGCGTAGGGCAAGTGAACACTGAAGCTTTCTTT. This encodes CASSVGQVNTEAFF.

This clone came up a few times. The V and J genes are TRBV11-1 and TRBJ1-4; possibly TRBD1 for D (5 bases). Trimming stripped 5 bases from V and 4 bases from J, with 26 bases between. This CDR3 contains 19 residues. CDR1 and CDR2 from the germline V gene are SGHAT and FQDESV (reference sequence). The CDR3 spells CASSQDSYWGGEGNEKLFF. The CDR3 DNA is TGTGCCAGCAGCCAAGATTCTTATTGGGGGGGAGAGGGTAATGAAAAACTGTTTTTT.

In its sample, this clone was seen a few times. V usage is TRBV9 and J usage is TRBJ2-5; 8 positions match TRBD2. The CDR3 runs to 14 residues. Germline-derived CDR1 and CDR2 are SGDLS and YYNGEE. V shed 5 bases, J shed 1 base, and the junction held 4 bases outside the gene matches. The CDR3 loop reads CASRGLEAQETQYF. The DNA for the CDR3 is TGTGCCAGCAGGGGACTAGAGGCCCAAGAGACCCAGTACTTC.

The rearrangement joins TRBV14 to TRBJ2-2; 11 bases agree with TRBD1. Germline lookup yields CDR1 SGHDN and CDR2 FVKESK. This CDR3 has 16 residues. V was clipped by 4 bases and J by 3 bases; unmatched bases: 4. CDR3 sequence: CASSPWDRGDTGELFF. In DNA form, the CDR3 reads TGTGCCAGCAGCCCCTGGGACAGGGGGGACACCGGGGAGCTGTTTTTT.

Sample share makes this clone medium-sized (0.01 to 0.1%). The rearrangement joins TRBV11-3 to TRBJ2-1; 9 nucleotides match TRBD2. The length of the CDR3 is 14 residues. CDR1 is SGHNT, CDR2 YENEEA, per germline. The V and J ends lost 5 bases and 6 bases, in that order; junction bases with no gene match: 5. The CDR3 here is CASSPRGGGNEQFF. CDR3 DNA: TGTGCCAGCAGCCCGCGGGGGGGCGGCAATGAGCAGTTCTTC.

This clone is termed large. As DNA, the CDR3 is TGTGCCAGCAGCTTGGGAGCCAGCAACTATGGCTACACCTTC. Residues: CASSLGASNYGYTF. The chain couples TRBV11-3 to TRBJ1-2; no firm D call. With 3 bases removed from V and 2 bases from J, the gap between germline ends came to 10 bases. Germline V CDR1 and CDR2: SGHNT, YENEEA. The CDR3 runs to 14 residues.

J is TRBJ1-1 and V is TRBV6-7, with D possibly being TRBD1 (6 bases). TRBV6-7 is labeled an ORF, and its function is uncertain. Trimming took 8 bases from V and 5 from J, leaving 9 bases between them. The CDR3 runs 11 residues. The CDR3 DNA reads TGTGCCAGCTTTAGGGGGACTGAAGCTTTCTTT. Protein: CASFRGTEAFF.